Below, one TCR beta chain is given with its context. These data come from a study of blood T cell repertoires in COVID-19. TCRdb's copy holds only in-frame clones and misses some; the assay was immunoSEQ multiplex PCR. The sample carries over 90,000 clones, 75% to 90% recorded once. V was clipped by 1 base and J by 9 bases, with 7 bases between them. The CDR3 runs 12 residues. Germline CDR1 LNHDA, CDR2 SQIVND (reference sequence). The TCR comes from a human donor in a cohort sampled during active COVID-19. The chain uses TRBV19 and TRBJ2-1; weak D call: TRBD1 (5 bases). The material sequenced was peripheral blood. For the CDR3, the DNA is TGTGCCAGTAGTATAGGACAGCTTGAGCAGTTCTTC. Residues: CASSIGQLEQFF. Full variable domain (outside the CDR3, taken from reference TRBV19 and TRBJ2-1): DGGITQSPKYLFRKEGQNVTLSCEQNLNHDAMYWYRQDPGQGLRLIYYSQIVNDFQKGDIAEGYSVSREKKESFPLTVTSAQKNPTAFYLCASSIGQLEQFFGPGTRLTVL.